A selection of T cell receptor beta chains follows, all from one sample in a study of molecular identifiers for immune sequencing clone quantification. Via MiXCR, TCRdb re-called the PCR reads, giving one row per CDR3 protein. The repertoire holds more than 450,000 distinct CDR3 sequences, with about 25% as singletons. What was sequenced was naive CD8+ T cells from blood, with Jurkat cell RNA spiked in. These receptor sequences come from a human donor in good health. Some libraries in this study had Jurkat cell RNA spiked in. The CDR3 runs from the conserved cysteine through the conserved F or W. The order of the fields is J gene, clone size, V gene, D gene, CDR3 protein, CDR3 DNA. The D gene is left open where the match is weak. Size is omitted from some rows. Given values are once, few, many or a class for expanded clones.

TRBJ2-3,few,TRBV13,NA,CASSLRRAVVSTDTQYF,TGTGCCAGCAGCTTACGGCGGGCGGTGGTTAGCACAGATACGCAGTATTTT
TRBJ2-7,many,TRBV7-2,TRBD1,CASSSAPQGFPYEQYF,TGTGCCAGCAGCTCTGCCCCACAGGGGTTCCCCTACGAGCAGTACTTC
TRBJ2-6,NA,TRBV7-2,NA,CASSLVRLLFQSGANVLTF,TGTGCCAGCAGCTTAGTTCGGCTCCTGTTTCAGTCTGGGGCCAACGTCCTGACTTTC
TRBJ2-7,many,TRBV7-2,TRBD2,CASSLDSASGRVYEQYF,TGTGCCAGCAGCTTAGACTCGGCTAGCGGGAGAGTTTACGAGCAGTACTTC
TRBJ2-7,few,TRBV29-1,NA,CSVVPDRTYEQYF,TGCAGCGTTGTCCCGGACCGCACCTACGAGCAGTACTTC
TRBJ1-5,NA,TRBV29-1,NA,CSTQGDCGNQPQHF,TGCAGCACCCAAGGGGATTGTGGAAATCAGCCCCAGCATTTT
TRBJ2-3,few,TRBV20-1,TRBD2,CSARGRTSGGAYTQYF,TGCAGTGCTAGAGGAAGAACTAGCGGGGGGGCGTATACGCAGTATTTT
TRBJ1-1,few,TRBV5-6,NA,CASSQGPGEAFF,TGTGCCAGCAGCCAGGGCCCCGGTGAAGCTTTCTTT
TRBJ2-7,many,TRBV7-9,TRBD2,CASSSGLASSYEQYF,TGTGCCAGCAGCTCGGGACTAGCTAGCTCCTACGAGCAGTACTTC
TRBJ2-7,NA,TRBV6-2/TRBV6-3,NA,CASSYSTGTGYEQYF,TGTGCCAGCAGTTACTCAACTGGGACGGGCTACGAGCAGTACTTC
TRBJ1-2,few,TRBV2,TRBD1,CASRLGTGNGYTF,TGTGCCAGCAGACTCGGGACAGGCAATGGCTACACCTTC
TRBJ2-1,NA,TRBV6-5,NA,CANNLRGASNEQFF,TGTGCCAACAACTTACGGGGGGCCAGCAATGAGCAGTTCTTC
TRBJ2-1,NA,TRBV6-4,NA,CASSKWSGPYNEQFF,TGTGCCAGCAGTAAATGGTCAGGGCCATACAATGAGCAGTTCTTC
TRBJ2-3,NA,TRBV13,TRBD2,CASSPGRDITDTQYF,TGTGCCAGCAGCCCCGGGAGGGACATCACAGATACGCAGTATTTT
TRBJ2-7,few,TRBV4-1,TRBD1,CASSLSSGTGGIQQQYF,TGCGCCAGCAGCCTCAGTTCCGGGACAGGGGGTATTCAGCAGCAGTACTTC
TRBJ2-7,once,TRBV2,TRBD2,CASTGLAGPYEQYF,TGTGCCAGCACGGGACTAGCGGGGCCCTACGAGCAGTACTTC
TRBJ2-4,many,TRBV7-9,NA,CASSFQPADDSIQYF,TGTGCCAGCAGCTTTCAACCCGCCGATGATTCAATTCAGTACTTC
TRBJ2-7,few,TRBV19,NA,CASSIVADSYEQYF,TGTGCCAGTAGTATAGTAGCGGACAGCTACGAGCAGTACTTC
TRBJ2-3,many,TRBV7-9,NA,CASRPPSGGHTDTQYF,TGTGCCAGCAGACCCCCGTCGGGGGGCCACACAGATACGCAGTATTTT